One and the same sample provided the 13 T cell receptor beta chains below, sequenced in a study of blood T cell repertoires in COVID-19. Here immunoSEQ multiplex PCR was the method, and the copy in TCRdb shows in-frame clones only, minus some. The table lists approximately 100,000 clones, more than 85% of them singletons. Sequenced sample: peripheral blood. The receptors were sampled from a human donor with acute or convalescent COVID-19. The donor label of this sample is uncertain.

The V call is TRBV6-5, the J call TRBJ1-1, with 8 bases lining up with TRBD1. The CDR3 covers 15 residues. Losses at the gene ends were 4 bases for V and 0 bases for J; bases not matched to a gene: 4. Looked up from germline, CDR1 is MNHEY and CDR2 is SVGAGI. In nucleotides, the CDR3 is TGTGCCAGCAGTTCCGGACAGGGATTGAACACTGAAGCTTTCTTT. Its translation: CASSSGQGLNTEAFF.

The rearrangement links TRBV18 to TRBJ1-1; TRBD1 is a possible D gene (5 bases). Trimming stripped 3 bases from V and 1 base from J, with 12 bases between. This CDR3 contains 15 residues. Germline lookup yields CDR1 KGHSH and CDR2 LQKENI. The CDR3 is CASSPGGTRNTEAFF. CDR3 DNA: TGTGCCAGCTCACCGGGCGGGACTCGGAACACTGAAGCTTTCTTT. Drawing the rest from reference TRBV18 and TRBJ1-1, the complete variable domain is NAGVMQNPRHLVRRRGQEARLRCSPMKGHSHVYWYRQLPEEGLKFMVYLQKENIIDESGMPKERFSAEFPKEGPSILRIQQVVRGDSAAYFCASSPGGTRNTEAFFGQGTRLTVV.

The rearrangement uses TRBV24-1 and TRBJ1-2; no firm D call. Germline assignment: CDR1 KGHDR and CDR2 SFDVKD. V lost 0 bases and J 12 bases, leaving 10 bases between the germline ends. The CDR3 has 12 amino acids. In DNA form, the CDR3 reads TGTGCCACCAGTGATTTGGGGCAGAGAAACACCTTC. It codes for CATSDLGQRNTF.

The V call is TRBV7-2, the J call TRBJ2-7; 8 bases fit TRBD1. Germline V gene sequence: CDR1 SGHTA, CDR2 FQGNSA. CDR3 length equals 16 residues. V was pared by 1 base and J by 5 bases, with 10 bases of the junction left unmatched. The CDR3 DNA reads TGTGCCAGCAGCTTAGAGATGCAGGGGGCATTCAACGAGCAGTACTTC. Protein: CASSLEMQGAFNEQYF.

This clone has a single count. The chain joins TRBV5-1 to TRBJ2-7; D is undetermined. This CDR3 is 14 amino acids long. Germline CDR1 is SGHRS and CDR2 is YFSETQ. Trimming removed 4 bases at V and 5 bases at J, with 16 bases between. The chain's CDR3 is CASSVESGGDEQYF. The CDR3 bases are TGCGCCAGCAGCGTGGAGTCAGGTGGCGACGAGCAGTACTTC.

This sequence joins TRBV6-5 and TRBJ2-1, with 8 bases matching TRBD1. The length of the CDR3 is 15 residues. J lost 7 bases, V lost 2 bases, and 7 bases had no gene match. Germline V CDR1 and CDR2: MNHEY, SVGAGI. CDR3: CASSYGQGTWNEQFF. The CDR3 nucleotides read TGTGCCAGCAGTTACGGACAGGGTACTTGGAATGAGCAGTTCTTC.

The rearrangement uses TRBV4-2 and TRBJ2-1, with TRBD1 matching 11 bases. Germline-derived CDR1 and CDR2 are LGHNA and YNFKEQ. CDR3 length: 15 amino acids. V lost 4 bases to trimming and J lost 14 bases; unmatched junction nucleotides: 13. The CDR3 nucleotides are TGTGCCAGCAGCCCCGGAACTGGGACAGGGGGTGATAAGTTCTTC. Protein product: CASSPGTGTGGDKFF.

The chain joins TRBV10-3 to TRBJ2-3; 9 nucleotides align to TRBD2. After removal of 4 bases from V and 1 base from J, the junction contained 9 bases not matched to a gene. Germline V lookup: CDR1 ENHRY, CDR2 SYGVKD. This CDR3 is built from 17 residues. For the CDR3, the DNA is TGTGCCATCAGTGGCCATCGGACTAGCGAGGGCACAGATACGCAGTATTTT. It is translated as CAISGHRTSEGTDTQYF.

V usage is TRBV12-3 or TRBV12-4 and J usage is TRBJ2-5; a possible D gene is TRBD2 (6 bases). V was clipped by 8 bases and J by 7 bases, with 14 bases between them. The CDR3 consists of 12 residues. Written as DNA, the CDR3 is TGTGCCAGCCTAGGGACTTCAGGGACCCAGTACTTC. Amino acids: CASLGTSGTQYF.

J is TRBJ2-5 and V is TRBV13; perhaps TRBD1 as D (6 bases). V was pared by 6 bases and J by 6 bases, with 17 bases between. Germline V gene lookup returns CDR1 PRHDT and CDR2 FYEKMQ (reference sequence). The CDR3 spans 14 residues. DNA for the CDR3: TGTGCCAGCAGTCACTCCAGGGGTGGGAAGACCCAGTACTTC. It yields the protein CASSHSRGGKTQYF.

Comments on this clone: Other DNA sequences in the same sample also yield this CDR3. The V gene is TRBV28, the J gene TRBJ1-1; TRBD1 is a possible D gene (5 bases). Trimming shortened V by 1 base and J by 1 base, and 10 bases separated the two germline ends. The CDR3 totals 15 residues. Per the germline V gene, CDR1 is MDHEN and CDR2 is SYDVKM. CDR3 in amino acids: CASSLLGQGNTEAFF. In DNA form, the CDR3 reads TGTGCCAGCAGTTTATTGGGGCAGGGGAACACTGAAGCTTTCTTT.

The genes are TRBV20-1 and TRBJ2-7; D is perhaps TRBD2 (6 bases). CDR3 length: 17 amino acids. Germline lookup yields CDR1 DFQATT and CDR2 SNEGSKA (reference sequence). The germline V and J ends were trimmed by 3 bases and 4 bases, with 25 bases remaining between them. CDR3 residues: CSASSSFDGRSTYEQYF. CDR3 nucleotide sequence: TGCAGTGCTAGTTCATCTTTTGATGGGAGGTCAACTTACGAGCAGTACTTC.

In its sample, this clone was seen a few times. The V and J genes are TRBV27 and TRBJ2-3; D gene uncertain. V was pared by 3 bases and J by 6 bases, with 10 bases between. CDR3 length: 13 amino acids. Germline V gives CDR1 MNHEY, CDR2 SMNVEV (reference sequence). CDR3 bases: TGTGCCAGCAGTTTCAATTCAGCGGATACGCAGTATTTT. Encoded protein: CASSFNSADTQYF.